This section outlines one TCR beta chain sequence together with its context. What it binds is not known. Germline V gene data show CDR1 as SGHRS and CDR2 as YFSETQ. The CDR3 is made up of 14 amino acids. V dropped 2 bases and J dropped 4 bases, with 12 bases sitting between them. The protocol was immunoSEQ multiplex PCR, while the TCRdb copy is restricted to in-frame clones and leaves out a portion. The sample has under 6,000 clones; 77% are singletons. This entry belongs to a study of chemoradiotherapy in HPV16-positive cancers. Study-level background: Candidate HPV-specific T-cell clones and common TCR motifs came from functional assays in a couple of HPV16-positive patients.

Study results and limitations: For HPV16-positive patients, expanding HPV-responsive T cells associated with longer recurrence-free survival. Candidate HPV-specific clones and E7-related TCR motifs grew in tumor during treatment. HPV-specific T cells were functionally defined from only two HPV16-positive patients.

The receptor comes from a human donor with HPV-associated anogenital cancer. Source: tumor tissue, taken from a patient who underwent chemoradiotherapy. This chain connects TRBV5-1 to TRBJ1-2, with D possibly being TRBD1 (5 bases). CDR3 sequence: CASSLSRAGYGYTF. The CDR3, as DNA: TGCGCCAGCAGCTTATCCAGGGCGGGCTATGGCTACACCTTC. Looking up the rest from reference TRBV5-1 and TRBJ1-2 gives the full variable domain: KAGVTQTPRYLIKTRGQQVTLSCSPISGHRSVSWYQQTPGQGLQFLFEYFSETQRNKGNFPGRFSGRQFSNSRSEMNVSTLELGDSALYLCASSLSRAGYGYTFGSGTRLTVV.